This TCR beta chain comes out of a study of blood T cell repertoires in COVID-19. Study summary: Italy, Spain and the United States were the sources of the convalescent and acute COVID-19 samples. PBMCs, B-cell-depleted T cells, or T cells provided the cDNA or gDNA that made up the material.

Germline V lookup: CDR1 MNHEY, CDR2 SMNVEV (reference sequence). V shed 4 bases and J shed 4 bases, with 11 bases lying between them. The CDR3 runs to 15 residues. Authors' methods: Quantification of nucleated cells was approximated via reference gene primer amplification. Profiling relied on immunoSEQ multiplex PCR, and the TCRdb table lists in-frame clones only, not all of them. Clone size and the V and J calls come from that table; the DNA yielded D and trimming. The repertoire has 220,000 or so clones, roughly four fifths of them found once; the top ten carry around 2%. V is TRBV27 and J is TRBJ1-6, with a weak D call TRBD1 (5 bases). The TCR was taken from a woman aged 55 to 70 with acute or convalescent COVID-19. Sample: peripheral blood. CDR3 in DNA: TGTGCCAGCAGTTCGCGACAGCCTTATAATTCACCCCTCCACTTT. Translated: CASSSRQPYNSPLHF.